Presented here are 23 T cell receptor beta chains from one specimen sequenced in a study of blood T cell repertoires in COVID-19. TCRdb's table, derived via immunoSEQ multiplex PCR, lists solely in-frame clones and lacks some. Of 270,000 or so clones detected, about 76% appear once; the ten largest clones hold 2.5% to 3%. The sequenced sample was peripheral blood. The receptors here all came from an older woman with active or convalescent COVID-19.

This clone came up once. The chain recombines TRBV24-1 with TRBJ2-6, with 7 bases identical to TRBD1. Trimming removed 7 bases from V and 0 bases from J; junction bases left unmatched: 14. CDR3 length: 19 residues. The V gene's germline CDR1 is KGHDR and CDR2 SFDVKD. Here the CDR3 DNA reads TGTGCCACCAGCCCGACTCCGGGACAGAGACCCTCTGGGGCCAACGTCCTGACTTTC. Its translation is CATSPTPGQRPSGANVLTF.

This clone is medium-sized (0.01 to 0.1%) by share. The chain links TRBV10-2 to TRBJ1-6, with 10 bases lining up with TRBD1. Looked up from germline, CDR1 is WSHSY and CDR2 is SAAADI. This CDR3 has 15 amino acids. V lost 0 bases and J lost 7; bases outside the gene matches: 0. In nucleotides, the CDR3 is TGCGCCAGCAGTGAGTCGGGACAGGGGAATTCACCCCTCCACTTT. Encoded protein: CASSESGQGNSPLHF.

About this clone itself: At one of its ends the junction is not consistent with the germline gene, which may arise from a read error. The sample contains more than one DNA sequence encoding this CDR3. The chain uses TRBV7-7 and TRBJ2-5, with D perhaps matching TRBD2 (6 bases). The V gene's germline CDR1 is SSHAT and CDR2 FNYEAQ (reference sequence). CDR3 length: 13 amino acids. The CDR3 loop reads CASSPREQETQYF. The CDR3 DNA reads as TGTGCTAGCAGCCCGCGGGAACAAGAGACCCAGTACTTC.

This clone has a handful of counts. The chain carries TRBV2 and TRBJ2-1; maybe TRBD2 (6 bases). The length of the CDR3 is 15 residues. CDR1 and CDR2 (germline): SNHLY, FYNNEI. Trimming removed 6 bases at V and 2 bases at J, with 14 bases between. The CDR3: CASSSGGFPYNEQFF. The CDR3 DNA reads as TGTGCCAGCAGCTCCGGGGGATTCCCCTACAATGAGCAGTTCTTC. The full variable domain, rest sourced from reference TRBV2 and TRBJ2-1, is EPEVTQTPSHQVTQMGQEVILRCVPISNHLYFYWYRQILGQKVEFLVSFYNNEISEKSEIFDDQFSVERPDGSNFTLKIRSTKLEDSAMYFCASSSGGFPYNEQFFGPGTRLTVL.

The V and J genes are TRBV9 and TRBJ1-6; TRBD1 aligns across 9 bases. After removal of 6 bases from V and 9 bases from J, the junction contained 13 bases not matched to a gene. The CDR3 consists of 16 residues. Germline V CDR1 and CDR2: SGDLS, YYNGEE. CDR3 residues: CASTNTGGASPSPLHF. CDR3 nucleotides: TGTGCCAGCACCAATACAGGGGGCGCTTCTCCTTCACCCCTCCACTTT. Full variable domain (remainder filled in from reference TRBV9 and TRBJ1-6): DSGVTQTPKHLITATGQRVTLRCSPRSGDLSVYWYQQSLDQGLQFLIQYYNGEERAKGNILERFSAQQFPDLHSELNLSSLELGDSALYFCASTNTGGASPSPLHFGNGTRLTVT.

This chain joins TRBV19 and TRBJ1-4, with D uncertain. There are 13 residues in the CDR3. Looked up from germline, CDR1 is LNHDA and CDR2 is SQIVND (reference sequence). Trimming cost V 4 bases and J 7 bases, with 10 bases left between them. The CDR3 nucleotides are TGTGCCAGTAGTAAGCGTCGGGGTGAAAAACTGTTTTTT. Encoded protein: CASSKRRGEKLFF.

The rearrangement uses TRBV11-2 and TRBJ1-2; D perhaps matches TRBD1 (6 bases). Per the germline V gene, CDR1 is SGHAT and CDR2 is FQNNGV. This CDR3 contains 16 residues. V was shortened by 1 base and J by 1 base, with 13 bases between the two germline ends. The CDR3 protein is CASSLVGGHVNYGYTF. The CDR3 DNA follows: TGTGCCAGCAGCTTAGTAGGGGGACACGTTAACTATGGCTACACCTTC.

The CDR3 DNA reads as TGTGCCAGTAGCGCCGCCGGGACAGGGGGTAACTATGGCTACACCTTC. Encoded protein: CASSAAGTGGNYGYTF. The chain carries TRBV19 and TRBJ1-2; 11 bases map to TRBD1. The J segment lost 1 base and the V segment lost 6 bases, leaving 7 bases of the junction unmatched. Germline V gene lookup returns CDR1 LNHDA and CDR2 SQIVND (reference sequence). The CDR3 has 16 amino acids.

The sample holds one count of this clone. The chain has TRBV5-1 and TRBJ2-3; D might be TRBD2 (6 bases). V was cut by 0 bases and J by 2 bases, with 13 bases left in between. CDR3 length: 16 amino acids. Germline V lookup: CDR1 SGHRS, CDR2 YFSETQ. The CDR3 coding sequence is TGCGCCAGCAGCTTGGCGCTAGCGAGCGACACAGATACGCAGTATTTT. Its protein is CASSLALASDTDTQYF. The entire variable domain, with the rest obtained from reference TRBV5-1 and TRBJ2-3, is as follows: KAGVTQTPRYLIKTRGQQVTLSCSPISGHRSVSWYQQTPGQGLQFLFEYFSETQRNKGNFPGRFSGRQFSNSRSEMNVSTLELGDSALYLCASSLALASDTDTQYFGPGTRLTVL.

The rearrangement uses TRBV19 and TRBJ2-3; TRBD1 matches 8 bases. CDR3 size: 15 residues. CDR1 LNHDA and CDR2 SQIVND come from the germline V gene (reference sequence). The junction had 6 bases not matched to a gene; V was cut back by 6 bases and J by 1 base. The CDR3 spells CASSSGQGGTDTQYF. CDR3 sequence (DNA): TGTGCCAGTAGCTCCGGACAGGGAGGCACAGATACGCAGTATTTT.

The chain has TRBV27 and TRBJ2-7; 8 bases align to TRBD1. Germline trimming cut 6 bases from V and 2 bases from J; bases unmatched to any gene: 9. Germline V gives CDR1 MNHEY, CDR2 SMNVEV (reference sequence). The CDR3 spans 15 residues. The CDR3 coding sequence is TGTGCCAGCAGCTCAGGACAGGGAATCACCTACGAGCAGTACTTC. Translation: CASSSGQGITYEQYF.

The chain combines TRBV3-1 (or the pseudogene TRBV3-2) with TRBJ1-2; D might be TRBD1 (5 bases). Germline CDR1 reads LGHDT; CDR2 reads YNNKEL (reference sequence). The CDR3 length is 14 residues. V lost 0 bases, J lost 8 bases, and 13 bases lay in between. CDR3 DNA: TGTGCCAGCAGCCAAGAGGCAAACGGGGGGGGCTACACCTTC. It is translated as CASSQEANGGGYTF.

The rearrangement joins TRBV6-5 to TRBJ2-7; 9 bases are a match to TRBD2. This CDR3 has 14 amino acids. Germline CDR1 MNHEY, CDR2 SVGAGI. V lost 5 bases, J lost 4 bases, and 6 bases stayed unmatched. The CDR3 region has the DNA TGTGCCAGCAGTCGTAGCGGGGGAGGGTACGAGCAGTACTTC. Translating gives CASSRSGGGYEQYF.

The chain is built from TRBV4-3 and TRBJ2-2; 10 bases are a match to TRBD1. J gave up 4 bases and V 4 bases, and 6 bases lay outside the gene matches. The CDR3 length is 16 residues. The germline V gene has CDR1 LGHNA and CDR2 YSLEER. The CDR3, as DNA: TGCGCCAGCAGCCCCCGGGACAGGGGACGCACCGGGGAGCTGTTTTTT. Translation gives CASSPRDRGRTGELFF.

V and J are TRBV11-2 and TRBJ1-3; a possible D gene is TRBD1 (5 bases). The V gene's germline CDR1 is SGHAT and CDR2 FQNNGV. Between the trimmed V and J ends, which lost 3 bases and 0 bases, there was a span of 15 bases. The CDR3 length is 17 residues. In DNA form, the CDR3 reads TGTGCCAGCAGCTTTTTACTGGGGGGGTTCTCTGGAAACACCATATATTTT. It codes for CASSFLLGGFSGNTIYF.

The chain links TRBV7-9 to TRBJ2-1, with TRBD1 as a possible D gene (5 bases). The ends were cut back, 6 bases at V and 9 bases at J, with 15 bases in the middle. This CDR3 is built from 13 residues. The germline V gene encodes CDR1 SEHNR and CDR2 FQNEAQ (reference sequence). The CDR3 nucleotides read TGTGCCAGCAGGACGGTCACAGGCATTGAGCAGTTCTTC. Encoded protein: CASRTVTGIEQFF.

The chain joins TRBV3-1 (or the pseudogene TRBV3-2) to TRBJ2-5, with 9 bases matching TRBD2. The V and J ends lost 2 bases and 1 base, in that order; junction bases with no gene match: 11. CDR1 is LGHDT and CDR2 is YNNKEL in the germline V gene (reference sequence). The CDR3 runs 18 residues. The CDR3 spells CASSQFGGGATGQETQYF. Here the CDR3 DNA reads TGTGCCAGCAGCCAATTTGGCGGGGGGGCGACGGGCCAAGAGACCCAGTACTTC.

The rearrangement uses TRBV7-3 and TRBJ1-1; 9 bases line up with TRBD1. After removal of 5 bases from V and 6 bases from J, the junction contained 7 bases not matched to a gene. CDR1 is SGHTA, CDR2 FQGTGA, per germline. There are 14 residues in the CDR3. This CDR3 is CASSPGQGSSEAFF. CDR3 bases: TGTGCCAGCAGCCCGGGACAGGGAAGCTCTGAAGCTTTCTTT. The whole variable domain, remainder taken from reference TRBV7-3 and TRBJ1-1, is GAGVSQTPSNKVTEKGKYVELRCDPISGHTALYWYRQSLGQGPEFLIYFQGTGAADDSGLPNDRFFAVRPEGSVSTLKIQRTERGDSAVYLCASSPGQGSSEAFFGQGTRLTVV.

V usage is TRBV28 and J usage is TRBJ1-6; D is undetermined. The V end lost 8 bases, the J end lost 7 bases, and 6 bases lay between the germline ends. Germline-derived CDR1 and CDR2 are MDHEN and SYDVKM. The CDR3 has 11 amino acids. This CDR3 is CASGRNSPLHF. In nucleotides, the CDR3 is TGTGCCAGCGGGCGAAATTCACCCCTCCACTTT. Filled out from reference TRBV28 and TRBJ1-6, the complete variable domain reads DVKVTQSSRYLVKRTGEKVFLECVQDMDHENMFWYRQDPGLGLRLIYFSYDVKMKEKGDIPEGYSVSREKKERFSLILESASTNQTSMYLCASGRNSPLHFGNGTRLTVT.

The CDR3 loop reads CASKGRANTEAFF. CDR3 DNA: TGTGCCAGTAAAGGCAGGGCCAACACTGAAGCTTTCTTT. This chain connects TRBV19 to TRBJ1-1; the D gene is possibly TRBD1 (5 bases). Germline lookup yields CDR1 LNHDA and CDR2 SQIVND (reference sequence). The V and J ends lost 7 bases and 2 bases respectively, with 11 bases between them. This CDR3 region has 13 residues.

This chain connects TRBV9 to TRBJ2-1; 8 bases are a match to TRBD2. The CDR3 extends over 16 amino acids. From germline, CDR1 is SGDLS and CDR2 YYNGEE. The J segment lost 8 bases and the V segment lost 0 bases, leaving 10 bases of the junction unmatched. CDR3 region: CASSVENGGAWDEQFF. Written as DNA, the CDR3 is TGTGCCAGCAGCGTAGAGAACGGGGGGGCCTGGGATGAGCAGTTCTTC.

J is TRBJ1-5 and V is TRBV29-1; D gene ambiguous. Between the trimmed V and J ends, which lost 5 bases and 0 bases, there was a span of 11 bases. The CDR3 runs 14 residues. The germline gives CDR1 SQVTM, CDR2 ANQGSEA. Here the CDR3 DNA reads TGCAGCGTTAGGACGGGAAATAGCAATCAGCCCCAGCATTTT. Encoded protein: CSVRTGNSNQPQHF.

The chain joins TRBV7-9 to TRBJ1-1, with a weak D call TRBD1 (6 bases). This CDR3 comprises 16 residues. Trimming shortened V by 3 bases and J by 1 base, and 15 bases separated the two germline ends. Germline-derived CDR1 and CDR2 are SEHNR and FQNEAQ (reference sequence). CDR3 sequence: CASSLEPGQGNTEAFF. Here the CDR3 DNA reads TGTGCCAGCAGCTTGGAACCGGGACAAGGGAACACTGAAGCTTTCTTT.